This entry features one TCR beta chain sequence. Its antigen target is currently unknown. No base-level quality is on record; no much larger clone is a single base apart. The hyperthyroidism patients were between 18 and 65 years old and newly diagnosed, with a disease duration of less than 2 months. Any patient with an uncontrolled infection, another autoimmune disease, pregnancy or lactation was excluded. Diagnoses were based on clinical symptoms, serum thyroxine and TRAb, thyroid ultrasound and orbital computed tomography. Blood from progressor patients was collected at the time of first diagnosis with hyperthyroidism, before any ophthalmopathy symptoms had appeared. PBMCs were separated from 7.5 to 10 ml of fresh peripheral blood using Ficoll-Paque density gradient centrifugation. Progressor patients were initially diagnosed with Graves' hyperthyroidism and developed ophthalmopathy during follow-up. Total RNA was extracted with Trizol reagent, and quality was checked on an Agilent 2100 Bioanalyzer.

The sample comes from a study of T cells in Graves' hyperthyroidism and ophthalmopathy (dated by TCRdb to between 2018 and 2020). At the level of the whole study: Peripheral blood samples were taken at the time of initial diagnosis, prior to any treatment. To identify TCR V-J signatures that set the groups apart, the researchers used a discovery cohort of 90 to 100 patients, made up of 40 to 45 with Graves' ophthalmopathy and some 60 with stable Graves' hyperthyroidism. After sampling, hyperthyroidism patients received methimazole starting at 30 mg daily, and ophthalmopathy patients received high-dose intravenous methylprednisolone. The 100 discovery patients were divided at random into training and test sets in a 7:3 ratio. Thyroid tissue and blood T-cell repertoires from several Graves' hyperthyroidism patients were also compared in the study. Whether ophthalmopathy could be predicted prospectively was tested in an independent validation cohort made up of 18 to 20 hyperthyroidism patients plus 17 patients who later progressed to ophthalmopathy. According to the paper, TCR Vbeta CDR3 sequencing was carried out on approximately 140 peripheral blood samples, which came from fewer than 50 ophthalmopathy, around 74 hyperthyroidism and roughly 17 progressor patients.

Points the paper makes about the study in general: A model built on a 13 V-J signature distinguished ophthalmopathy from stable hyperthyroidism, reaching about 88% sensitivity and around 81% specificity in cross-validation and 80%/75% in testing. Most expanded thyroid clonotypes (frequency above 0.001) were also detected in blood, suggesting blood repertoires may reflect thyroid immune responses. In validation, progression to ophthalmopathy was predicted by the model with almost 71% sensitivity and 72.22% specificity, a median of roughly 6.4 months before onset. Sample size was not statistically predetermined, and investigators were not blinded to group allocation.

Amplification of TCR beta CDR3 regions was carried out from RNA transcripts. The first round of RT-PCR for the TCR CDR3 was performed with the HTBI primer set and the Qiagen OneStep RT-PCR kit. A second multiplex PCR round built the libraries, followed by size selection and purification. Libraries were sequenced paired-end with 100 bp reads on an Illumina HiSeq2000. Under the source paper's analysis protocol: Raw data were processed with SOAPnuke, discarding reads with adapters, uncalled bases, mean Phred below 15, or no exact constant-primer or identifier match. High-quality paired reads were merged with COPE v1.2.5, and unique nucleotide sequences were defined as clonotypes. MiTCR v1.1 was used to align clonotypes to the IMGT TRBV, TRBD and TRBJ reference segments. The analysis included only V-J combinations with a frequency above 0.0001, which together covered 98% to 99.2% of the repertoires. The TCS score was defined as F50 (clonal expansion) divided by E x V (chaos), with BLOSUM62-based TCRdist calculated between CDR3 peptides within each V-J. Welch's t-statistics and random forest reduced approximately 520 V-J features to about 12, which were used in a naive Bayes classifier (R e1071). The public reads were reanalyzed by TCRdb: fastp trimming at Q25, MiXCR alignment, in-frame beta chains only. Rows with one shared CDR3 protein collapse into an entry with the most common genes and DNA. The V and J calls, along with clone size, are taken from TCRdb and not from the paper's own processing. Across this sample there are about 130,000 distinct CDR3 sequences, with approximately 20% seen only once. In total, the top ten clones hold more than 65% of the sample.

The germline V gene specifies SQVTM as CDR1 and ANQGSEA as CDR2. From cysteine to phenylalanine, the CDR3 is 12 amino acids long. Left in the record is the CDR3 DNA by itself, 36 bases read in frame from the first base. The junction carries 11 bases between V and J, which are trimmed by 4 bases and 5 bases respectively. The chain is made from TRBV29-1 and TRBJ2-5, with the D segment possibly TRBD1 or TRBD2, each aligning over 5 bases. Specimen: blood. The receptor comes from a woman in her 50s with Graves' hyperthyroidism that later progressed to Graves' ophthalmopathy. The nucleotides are TGCAGCGTTGGGGGGAGCTCCGAGACCCAGTACTTC. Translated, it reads CSVGGSSETQYF.